A selection of T cell receptor beta chains follows, all from one sample in a study of monozygotic twins with cystic fibrosis. The protocol was immunoSEQ multiplex PCR, while the TCRdb copy is restricted to in-frame clones and leaves out a portion. The data show tens of thousands of clones, around 82% seen once. The sequenced sample consisted of blood. These receptors were collected from a girl aged 2-10 years with cystic fibrosis. Both conserved end residues are part of each CDR3. A D gene is named only where the DNA matches it firmly.

TRBJ1-3	.	TRBV30	CAWSWGELGGNTIYF	TGTGCCTGGAGTTGGGGGGAGCTGGGTGGAAACACCATATATTTT
TRBJ1-2	TRBD1	TRBV2	CASRTDRGLYYGYTF	TGTGCCAGCAGGACCGACAGGGGGCTATACTATGGCTACACCTTC
TRBJ2-3	TRBD1	TRBV5-1	CASQSGGYTDTQYF	TGCGCCAGTCAATCAGGGGGATACACAGATACGCAGTATTTT
TRBJ1-6	.	TRBV5-5	CASSFSMPGSSYNSPLHF	TGTGCCAGCAGCTTTTCGATGCCGGGGAGCTCCTATAATTCACCCCTCCACTTT
TRBJ2-1	.	TRBV7-2	CASSINSYNEQFF	TGTGCCAGCAGCATCAACTCCTACAATGAGCAGTTCTTC
TRBJ1-1	TRBD1	TRBV19	CASSFKAGGATEAFF	TGTGCCAGTAGTTTCAAGGCAGGGGGTGCCACTGAAGCTTTCTTT
TRBJ2-7	.	TRBV18	CASSLSYEQYF	TGTGCCAGCTCACTCTCCTACGAGCAGTACTTC
TRBJ2-5	.	TRBV5-6	CASSLWGAKETQYF	TGTGCCAGCAGCTTATGGGGGGCCAAAGAGACCCAGTACTTC
TRBJ2-3	.	TRBV7-2	CASSYDRAGGTDTQYF	TGTGCCAGCAGCTACGACAGGGCGGGGGGCACAGATACGCAGTATTTT
TRBJ1-4	.	TRBV18	CASSGSTNEKLFF	TGTGCCAGCTCCGGTTCTACTAATGAAAAACTGTTTTTT
TRBJ1-2	.	TRBV6-6	CASSQGGYTF	TGTGCCAGCAGCCAGGGCGGCTACACCTTC
TRBJ1-2	.	TRBV5-5	CASSRGGVRTYTF	TGTGCCAGCAGCCGGGGCGGGGTTAGGACCTACACCTTC
TRBJ2-7	.	TRBV5-1	CASSLVGGAGYEQYF	TGCGCCAGCAGCTTGGTTGGGGGCGCGGGCTACGAGCAGTACTTC